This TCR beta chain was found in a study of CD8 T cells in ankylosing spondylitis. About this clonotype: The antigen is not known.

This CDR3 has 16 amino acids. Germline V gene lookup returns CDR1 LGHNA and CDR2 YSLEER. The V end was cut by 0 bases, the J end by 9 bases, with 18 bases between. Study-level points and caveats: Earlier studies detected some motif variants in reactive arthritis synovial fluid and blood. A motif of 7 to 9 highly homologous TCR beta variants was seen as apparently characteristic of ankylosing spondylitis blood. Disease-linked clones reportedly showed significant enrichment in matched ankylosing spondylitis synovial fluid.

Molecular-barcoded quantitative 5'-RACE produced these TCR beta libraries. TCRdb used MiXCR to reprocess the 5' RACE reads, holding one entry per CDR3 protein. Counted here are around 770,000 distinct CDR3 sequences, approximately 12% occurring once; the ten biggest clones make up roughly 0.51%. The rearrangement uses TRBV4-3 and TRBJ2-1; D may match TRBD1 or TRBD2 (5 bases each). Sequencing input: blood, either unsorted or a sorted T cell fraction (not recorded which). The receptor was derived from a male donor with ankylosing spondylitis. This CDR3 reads CASSQDDWAGTFEQFF. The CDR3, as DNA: TGCGCCAGCAGCCAAGATGATTGGGCCGGGACCTTTGAGCAGTTCTTC.